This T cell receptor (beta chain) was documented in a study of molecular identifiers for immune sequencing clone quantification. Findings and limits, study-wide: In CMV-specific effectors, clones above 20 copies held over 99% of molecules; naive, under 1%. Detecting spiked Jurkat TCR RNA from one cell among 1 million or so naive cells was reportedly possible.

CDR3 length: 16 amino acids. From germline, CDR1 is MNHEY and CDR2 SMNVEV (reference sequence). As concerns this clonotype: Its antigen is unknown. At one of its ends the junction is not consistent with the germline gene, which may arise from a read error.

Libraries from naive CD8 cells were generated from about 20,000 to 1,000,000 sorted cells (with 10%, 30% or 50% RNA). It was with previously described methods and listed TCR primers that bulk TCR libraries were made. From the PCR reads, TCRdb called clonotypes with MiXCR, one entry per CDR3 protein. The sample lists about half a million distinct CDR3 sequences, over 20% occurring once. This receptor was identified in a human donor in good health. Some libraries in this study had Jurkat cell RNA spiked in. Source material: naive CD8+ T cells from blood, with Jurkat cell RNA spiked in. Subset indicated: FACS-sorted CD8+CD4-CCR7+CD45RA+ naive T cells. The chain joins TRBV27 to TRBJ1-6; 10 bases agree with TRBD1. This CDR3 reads CASSLDRDRGNTPLRF. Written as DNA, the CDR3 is TGTGCCAGCAGTTTAGACAGGGACAGGGGAAATACACCCCTCCGCTTT.